The text below deals with one TCR beta chain. This clone was counted only a few times. Its binding antigen is unknown. Nothing much larger sits one base from this clone, and base qualities are not available. Donors formed part of the validation cohort, which comprised 120 subjects and was distinct from the first cohort of 666 subjects. V is shortened by 6 bases, J by 8 bases, and the region joining them spans 10 bases. In the germline V gene (reference sequence), CDR1 corresponds to SEHNR and CDR2 to FQNEAQ. The CDR3 covers 11 residues, taking in both the cysteine and the phenylalanine. This entry keeps only the CDR3 DNA: 33 bases, framed from base 1. Library preparation used the immunoSEQ multiplex PCR assay. On the study's bioinformatics: A statistical classification framework was developed to diagnose cytomegalovirus status using the catalog of TCR beta chain sequences. TCRdb re-hosts the immuneACCESS table, in-frame sequences only. Its copies lack some clones; in the studies checked, an unresolved V gene accounts for under half of them, and the cause for the rest is not known. The DNA gave D and trimming, while V, J and clone size come from that table. The sample has around 95,000 clones on record, about 85% of them singletons. Together, the top ten hold more than 20% of the sample.

This sample is drawn from a study of cytomegalovirus exposure and HLA in healthy donors (dated by TCRdb to the late 2010s). For the study in its entirety: According to a later analysis, one platform produced both the 120 validation repertoires and the approximately 660 repertoires of the first cohort. In addition to the first cohort of 666 subjects, a separate validation cohort of 120 different subjects was used. The aim of the study was to test whether cataloging public T cell receptors could identify signatures of past pathogen exposure. The study combined high-throughput TCR immunosequencing, statistical association of individual TCRs with disease status, and machine learning to predict cytomegalovirus infection status.

Overall study outcomes, separate from this receptor: According to the authors, the approach could potentially be generalized to other disease states and immunological phenotypes. A later analysis had no HLA typing for the validation cohort, so co-occurrence there was scored across all 130 or so repertoires. The classifier was reported to diagnose cytomegalovirus status with high specificity and sensitivity in both the original cohort and the validation cohort. In a later analysis, TCRs clustered in the first cohort were found to also tend to co-occur in the 110 or so validation repertoires, with approximately 95% of cluster scores above 0. In the study, around 150 TCR beta chains were listed as associated with cytomegalovirus. While some public TCRs were present in many individuals, most TCR sequences turned up only very rarely across donors. In vitro tests confirmed that a few of the cytomegalovirus-associated TCR beta chains recognize cytomegalovirus antigens.

The chain links TRBV7-9 with TRBJ1-1; the D gene is possibly TRBD1, with 5 bases matching. This receptor was obtained from a man between 18 and 29 years old in good health and CMV-seropositive. Sequenced sample: PBMCs. The nucleotide sequence reads TGTGCCAGCAGTTGGAGGGGCGAAGCTTTCTTT. It is translated as CASSWRGEAFF.